This TCR beta chain was captured by sequencing in a study of memory CD4+ T cells and cytomegalovirus serostatus. Single viable CD3+CD4+CD8-CD45RO+ cells were sorted as the memory CD4+ T cells. Serum IgG to CMV pp150, pp28, p38 and p52 defined serostatus. Total CD4+ T cells were enriched by CD4 positive selection. Study processing details: After removing out-of-frame reads, around 2,000,000 distinct TCRbeta sequences remained. Sequencing used immunoSEQ multiplex PCR; TCRdb keeps in-frame clones, though not all of them. V and J calls and clone size are given by that table; D and trimming were obtained from the DNA. The sample carries tens of thousands of clones, 75% to 80% recorded once. Whole-study findings and limits: CD4+ memory repertoires contained about 40% of the 164 reported CMV TCRbeta sequences.

CDR3 size: 17 residues. Germline-derived CDR1 and CDR2 are SGHDT and YYEEEE. After removal of 3 bases from V and 1 base from J, the junction contained 12 bases not matched to a gene. As concerns this clone: Its target is not known.

V is TRBV5-6 and J is TRBJ2-5; 7 positions match TRBD2. The receptor was isolated from an adult in good health and CMV-seronegative. Sequenced input: memory CD4+ T cells from blood. The CDR3 DNA reads TGTGCCAGCAGCTCCCGGTTTAGAACTAGCGCCCAAGAGACCCAGTACTTC. The encoded protein is CASSSRFRTSAQETQYF.